Below are 27 T cell receptor beta chains sequenced from a single sample in a study of shared clonotypes between healthy human individuals. Clones were sequenced by immunoSEQ multiplex PCR, and TCRdb holds only the in-frame ones, with some missing. The sample consists of about 1,800,000 clones, over 85% of them appearing once. Naive-designated CD8 cells lacked CD45RO, were positively enriched for CCR7, and omitted terminally differentiated effector memory CD45RA+ cells. The sequencing sample was made of naive CD8+ T cells sorted from blood. These TCRs come from a man between 18 and 29 years old in good health.

CDR3 coding DNA: TGTGCCATCAGTTCAACTCCAGGGACCGACGGCTACACCTTC. As protein: CAISSTPGTDGYTF. The rearrangement joins TRBV10-3 to TRBJ1-2, with D maybe TRBD1 (5 bases). The germline V gene encodes CDR1 ENHRY and CDR2 SYGVKD. The CDR3 has 14 amino acids. V was trimmed by 5 bases and J by 8 bases, leaving 18 bases between them.

The chain joins TRBV27 to TRBJ2-7; D gene ambiguous. Per germline, CDR1 MNHEY and CDR2 SMNVEV (reference sequence). The CDR3 extends over 13 amino acids. V lost 3 bases to trimming and J lost 3 bases, with 9 bases between them. In DNA form, the CDR3 reads TGTGCCAGCAGTTTTGGTTCGGTCTACGAGCAGTACTTC. Its translation is CASSFGSVYEQYF.

This chain joins TRBV5-6 and TRBJ2-7, with 8 bases fitting TRBD2. V was clipped by 1 base and J by 5 bases; unmatched bases: 2. Per germline, CDR1 SGHDT and CDR2 YYEEEE. The CDR3 has 13 residues. CDR3 sequence reads: CASSLYGGDEQYF. CDR3 coding DNA: TGTGCCAGCAGCTTGTACGGGGGGGACGAGCAGTACTTC.

This clone occurred a few times. The sample has other DNA sequences that encode this CDR3 too. V gene TRBV5-6 combines with J gene TRBJ2-2; D uncertain. The germline CDR1 and CDR2 sequences are SGHDT and YYEEEE. The length of the CDR3 is 13 residues. V lost 2 bases and J 1 base, leaving 3 bases between the germline ends. Here the CDR3 DNA reads TGTGCCAGCAGCTTTGGGAACACCGGGGAGCTGTTTTTT. Protein: CASSFGNTGELFF.

This chain joins TRBV18 and TRBJ2-7; 8 bases map to TRBD2. Germline values: CDR1 KGHSH, CDR2 LQKENI. The CDR3 consists of 15 residues. The J segment lost 2 bases and the V segment lost 0 bases, leaving 3 bases of the junction unmatched. CDR3 nucleotide sequence: TGTGCCAGCTCACCACCGGACGGGGGGGCCTACGAGCAGTACTTC. Protein product: CASSPPDGGAYEQYF. The variable domain in full, completed from reference TRBV18 and TRBJ2-7, reads NAGVMQNPRHLVRRRGQEARLRCSPMKGHSHVYWYRQLPEEGLKFMVYLQKENIIDESGMPKERFSAEFPKEGPSILRIQQVVRGDSAAYFCASSPPDGGAYEQYFGPGTRLTVT.

This rearrangement joins TRBV30 to TRBJ2-2, with D unresolved. This CDR3 comprises 10 residues. V was pared by 5 bases and J by 7 bases, with 5 bases between. Germline assignment: CDR1 GTSNPN and CDR2 SVGIG (reference sequence). This CDR3 reads CAWGVGELFF. The CDR3 region has the DNA TGTGCCTGGGGGGTCGGGGAGCTGTTTTTT.

The J gene is TRBJ2-3, the V gene TRBV28; D perhaps matches TRBD1 (6 bases). Looked up from germline, CDR1 is MDHEN and CDR2 is SYDVKM. V lost 5 bases to trimming and J lost 6 bases, with 18 bases between them. CDR3 length equals 15 residues. Here the CDR3 DNA reads TGTGCCAGCAGTCCCGGGACATCCCTATTGGATACGCAGTATTTT. It translates to CASSPGTSLLDTQYF.

The genes are TRBV9 and TRBJ2-1, with a possible D match to TRBD1 (6 bases). Germline V lookup: CDR1 SGDLS, CDR2 YYNGEE. V shed 3 bases and J shed 4 bases, with 11 bases lying between them. The CDR3 spans 14 residues. The CDR3 nucleotides are TGTGCCAGCAGCGCCAGGGGAGAATACAATGAGCAGTTCTTC. It encodes CASSARGEYNEQFF.

The V call is TRBV9, the J call TRBJ2-3; D not certain. CDR3 length: 8 amino acids. Trimming pared 6 bases from V and 10 bases from J, leaving 3 bases between. Germline assignment: CDR1 SGDLS and CDR2 YYNGEE. The CDR3 is CASIAQYF. For the CDR3, the DNA is TGTGCCAGCATCGCGCAGTATTTT.

V usage is TRBV30 and J usage is TRBJ1-1; D uncertain. CDR3 length equals 13 residues. The germline CDR1 and CDR2 sequences are GTSNPN and SVGIG (reference sequence). Trimming left V 2 bases short and J 4 bases short, with 11 bases between. The CDR3 DNA reads as TGTGCCTGGAGTACTAGGTCGGGCACTGAAGCTTTCTTT. The encoded protein is CAWSTRSGTEAFF.

A note on this clone: This sample includes further DNA sequences coding for the same CDR3. V gene TRBV11-2 combines with J gene TRBJ2-1; D gene ambiguous. The CDR3 has 11 residues. The V and J ends lost 3 bases and 7 bases respectively, with 4 bases between them. Germline loops: CDR1 SGHAT, CDR2 FQNNGV. The CDR3, as DNA: TGTGCCAGCAGCTTGGGGAATGAGCAGTTCTTC. Translating gives CASSLGNEQFF.

The chain combines TRBV25-1 with TRBJ1-2; no clear D. Per germline, CDR1 MGHDK and CDR2 SYGVNS. The CDR3 runs 13 residues. Trimming removed 6 bases at V and 3 bases at J, with 11 bases between. CDR3: CASRALDYYGYTF. The CDR3 nucleotides read TGTGCCAGCAGGGCGCTAGACTACTATGGCTACACCTTC.

As to this clone: This specimen includes other DNA sequences encoding the same CDR3. This rearrangement joins TRBV11-2 to TRBJ2-7, with D perhaps matching TRBD1 (5 bases). CDR3 length: 12 amino acids. The V and J ends lost 5 bases and 5 bases respectively, with 10 bases between them. The germline CDR1 and CDR2 sequences are SGHAT and FQNNGV. DNA for the CDR3: TGTGCCAGCAGCCTTCTGGGGCACGAGCAGTACTTC. It codes for CASSLLGHEQYF.

The V gene is TRBV6-5, the J gene TRBJ1-1, with 7 positions matching TRBD1. With 0 bases clipped from V and 0 bases from J, the junction kept 4 bases outside the gene matches. CDR1 and CDR2 from the germline V gene are MNHEY and SVGAGI. The CDR3 covers 16 residues. The CDR3 protein is CASSYSSDRMNTEAFF. Here the CDR3 DNA reads TGTGCCAGCAGTTACTCATCGGACAGGATGAACACTGAAGCTTTCTTT.

The chain has TRBV6-6 and TRBJ1-2, with no clear D. V lost 2 bases and J 6 bases, leaving 4 bases between the germline ends. Germline lookup yields CDR1 MNHNY and CDR2 SVGAGI (reference sequence). This CDR3 has 11 amino acids. CDR3 in DNA: TGTGCCAGCAGTTACCGGGATGGCTACACCTTC. Protein product: CASSYRDGYTF.

The chain is built from TRBV19 and TRBJ1-6; 10 positions agree with TRBD1. Germline loops: CDR1 LNHDA, CDR2 SQIVND (reference sequence). Unmatched junction bases numbered 7, after V lost 3 bases and J lost 8 bases. This CDR3 comprises 16 residues. CDR3 protein: CASSIVGQGFHSPLHF. CDR3 sequence (DNA): TGTGCCAGTAGTATTGTGGGACAGGGGTTTCATTCACCCCTCCACTTT.

The chain recombines TRBV6-5 with TRBJ2-7; D is possibly TRBD2 (6 bases). Trimming pared 6 bases from V and 7 bases from J, leaving 16 bases between. Germline assignment: CDR1 MNHEY and CDR2 SVGAGI. The CDR3 has 13 residues. CDR3 in DNA: TGTGCCAGCAGGCTGGGGGAGGACTATGAGCAGTACTTC. It is translated as CASRLGEDYEQYF.

This clone was found once. The rearrangement links TRBV11-2 to TRBJ2-7, with 7 bases fitting TRBD1. Germline lookup yields CDR1 SGHAT and CDR2 FQNNGV. Germline trimming cut 3 bases from V and 1 base from J; bases unmatched to any gene: 6. The CDR3 has 15 amino acids. The CDR3 reads CASSFEGALSYEQYF. The CDR3 coding sequence is TGTGCCAGCAGCTTCGAGGGGGCCCTTTCCTACGAGCAGTACTTC.

The chain links TRBV2 to TRBJ1-4, with TRBD1 matching 10 bases. The V and J ends lost 4 bases and 6 bases, in that order; junction bases with no gene match: 5. The CDR3 spans 15 residues. Germline V gene sequence: CDR1 SNHLY, CDR2 FYNNEI. This CDR3 is CASSVSGTGDEKLFF. The CDR3 DNA is TGTGCCAGCAGTGTGTCGGGGACAGGGGATGAAAAACTGTTTTTT.

The J gene is TRBJ1-2, the V gene TRBV4-1, with 8 bases that match TRBD1. Germline CDR1 is MGHRA and CDR2 is YSYEKL. With 4 bases clipped from V and 2 bases from J, the junction kept 3 bases outside the gene matches. CDR3 length: 14 amino acids. This CDR3 is CASSPDRVNYGYTF. The CDR3 DNA sequence: TGCGCCAGCAGCCCGGACAGGGTAAACTATGGCTACACCTTC.

The genes are TRBV13 and TRBJ2-7, with D unresolved. Per germline, CDR1 PRHDT and CDR2 FYEKMQ (reference sequence). This CDR3 contains 13 residues. V was pared by 5 bases and J by 2 bases, with 10 bases between. CDR3 DNA sequence: TGTGCCAGCAGCCAGGACGGCGCCTACGAGCAGTACTTC. It encodes CASSQDGAYEQYF.

The chain recombines TRBV4-1 with TRBJ2-7, with D maybe TRBD2 (7 bases). Per the germline V gene, CDR1 is MGHRA and CDR2 is YSYEKL. CDR3 size: 15 residues. Trimming removed 2 bases from V and 2 bases from J, with 13 bases in between. CDR3 sequence reads: CASSQSEGGAYEQYF. The DNA of the CDR3 is TGCGCCAGCAGCCAATCCGAGGGGGGGGCCTACGAGCAGTACTTC.

Regarding this clone: Additional DNA sequences in this sample encode the identical CDR3. The chain has TRBV4-1 and TRBJ2-5; 7 bases agree with TRBD1. The CDR3 is 15 residues long. The V gene's germline CDR1 is MGHRA and CDR2 YSYEKL. With V trimmed by 1 base and J by 3 bases, 5 bases remained unmatched. The CDR3 protein is CASSQGTGLEETQYF. The CDR3 DNA reads as TGCGCCAGCAGCCAAGGGACAGGTTTGGAAGAGACCCAGTACTTC.

The genes are TRBV6-5 and TRBJ2-1; no clear D gene. The V end was cut by 0 bases, the J end by 5 bases, with 5 bases between. The CDR3 runs to 13 residues. CDR1 MNHEY and CDR2 SVGAGI come from the germline V gene. CDR3 sequence: CASSYSIDNEQFF. The DNA of the CDR3 is TGTGCCAGCAGTTACTCGATAGACAATGAGCAGTTCTTC.

CDR3 sequence: CASSGGQGPEKLFF. In DNA, the CDR3 is TGTGCCAGCAGCGGCGGACAGGGTCCTGAAAAACTGTTTTTT. The chain employs TRBV9 and TRBJ1-4; 8 bases map to TRBD1. The CDR3 runs 14 residues. The junction had 5 bases not matched to a gene; V was cut back by 3 bases and J by 7 bases. CDR1 SGDLS and CDR2 YYNGEE come from the germline V gene.

The J gene is TRBJ1-6, the V gene TRBV6-6; no clear D gene. The CDR3 runs 12 residues. Germline CDR1 MNHNY, CDR2 SVGAGI (reference sequence). Trimming cost V 5 bases and J 4 bases, with 3 bases left between them. CDR3 sequence reads: CASSLYNSPLHF. The CDR3 coding sequence is TGTGCCAGCAGTCTTTATAATTCACCCCTCCACTTT.

The chain couples TRBV4-1 to TRBJ2-7; 8 bases are shared with TRBD1. Germline V gene sequence: CDR1 MGHRA, CDR2 YSYEKL. The CDR3 consists of 13 residues. J was trimmed by 2 bases and V by 8 bases; bases with no gene match: 5. CDR3 DNA sequence: TGCGCCAGCCAGGGGGCGAGGACCTACGAGCAGTACTTC. This encodes CASQGARTYEQYF.